The 24 T cell receptor beta chains below were found in one sample sequenced in a study of T cells after yellow fever vaccination. TCRdb analysed the 5' RACE reads with MiXCR anew, one entry per CDR3 protein. The table has hundreds of thousands of distinct CDR3 sequences, approximately 8% seen once. The source was PBMCs, collected around 45 days after the first yellow fever vaccination. These receptors were collected from a man aged 18 to 30 who received the YFV17D yellow fever vaccine.

V is TRBV20-1 and J is TRBJ1-1; D is unresolved. V was clipped by 2 bases and J by 2 bases, with 9 bases between them. From germline, CDR1 is DFQATT and CDR2 SNEGSKA (reference sequence). The CDR3 loop spans 13 amino acids. The CDR3 here is CSARRQPNTEAFF. For the CDR3, the DNA is TGCAGTGCTAGACGGCAGCCTAACACTGAAGCTTTCTTT.

The V gene is TRBV6-5, the J gene TRBJ2-5; the match to TRBD2 covers 10 bases. The CDR3 extends over 16 amino acids. The J segment lost 5 bases and the V segment lost 7 bases, leaving 13 bases of the junction unmatched. Germline CDR1 MNHEY, CDR2 SVGAGI. CDR3 coding DNA: TGTGCCAGCACTTCGGGACTAGCGATCATCAGGGAGACCCAGTACTTC. The encoded protein is CASTSGLAIIRETQYF.

In this sample, this clonotype turned up a few times. This chain connects TRBV5-1 to TRBJ1-1, with D unresolved. Germline V gene sequence: CDR1 SGHRS, CDR2 YFSETQ. This CDR3 is built from 12 residues. Trimming cost V 3 bases and J 4 bases, with 7 bases left between them. CDR3 loop: CASSWVATEAFF. The CDR3 DNA is TGCGCCAGCAGCTGGGTTGCCACTGAAGCTTTCTTT. Full variable domain (outside the CDR3, taken from reference TRBV5-1 and TRBJ1-1): KAGVTQTPRYLIKTRGQQVTLSCSPISGHRSVSWYQQTPGQGLQFLFEYFSETQRNKGNFPGRFSGRQFSNSRSEMNVSTLELGDSALYLCASSWVATEAFFGQGTRLTVV.

This clonotype was detected only a few times. The gene calls are TRBV20-1 and TRBJ1-5, with a weak D call TRBD1 (6 bases). Trimming left V 0 bases short and J 4 bases short, with 13 bases between. The V gene's germline CDR1 is DFQATT and CDR2 SNEGSKA (reference sequence). This CDR3 contains 15 residues. CDR3 protein: CSARDRRTVNQPQHF. The CDR3 DNA reads TGCAGTGCTAGAGATCGGCGGACAGTAAATCAGCCCCAGCATTTT.

A few counts support this clonotype. The V gene is TRBV19, the J gene TRBJ2-7, with D maybe TRBD1 (6 bases). The CDR3 has 15 residues. Germline V gene data show CDR1 as LNHDA and CDR2 as SQIVND (reference sequence). With 1 base removed from V and 3 bases from J, the gap between germline ends came to 13 bases. The DNA of the CDR3 is TGTGCCAGTAGTATAGTCCCCACAGGGATCTACGAGCAGTACTTC. Translated: CASSIVPTGIYEQYF.

The chain joins TRBV12-3 or TRBV12-4 to TRBJ2-1; maybe TRBD2 (5 bases). V lost 7 bases and J 9 bases, leaving 19 bases between the germline ends. The CDR3 has 14 residues. CDR3 nucleotides: TGTGCCAGCACTAAATCTAACTTGGCGGGTGAGCAGTTCTTC. Translation: CASTKSNLAGEQFF.

In this sample, this clonotype turned up many times. The chain links TRBV29-1 to TRBJ2-7; no firm D call. The CDR3 loop spans 14 amino acids. V shed 1 base and J shed 0 bases, with 10 bases lying between them. Looked up from germline, CDR1 is SQVTM and CDR2 is ANQGSEA. The CDR3 is CSVEVPLSSYEQYV. CDR3 sequence (DNA): TGCAGCGTTGAAGTGCCTCTGAGCTCCTACGAGCAGTACGTC.

This clonotype was picked up a small number of times. V and J are TRBV14 and TRBJ2-3; D gene ambiguous. Trimming left V 8 bases short and J 1 base short, with 10 bases between. Germline lookup yields CDR1 SGHDN and CDR2 FVKESK. The length of the CDR3 is 13 residues. The CDR3 DNA reads as TGTGCCAGCCGTCTGATGGGCACAGATACGCAGTATTTT. Translated: CASRLMGTDTQYF. The whole variable domain, remainder taken from reference TRBV14 and TRBJ2-3, is EAGVTQFPSHSVIEKGQTVTLRCDPISGHDNLYWYRRVMGKEIKFLLHFVKESKQDESGMPNNRFLAERTGGTYSTLKVQPAELEDSGVYFCASRLMGTDTQYFGPGTRLTVL.

This clonotype occurred a few times. The rearrangement uses TRBV20-1 and TRBJ2-2; TRBD2 agrees at 10 bases. J was trimmed by 3 bases and V by 1 base; bases with no gene match: 8. Germline assignment: CDR1 DFQATT and CDR2 SNEGSKA (reference sequence). This CDR3 is built from 17 residues. The CDR3 region is CSARAKRGGVYTGELFF. The CDR3 DNA reads TGCAGTGCTAGAGCCAAGCGGGGGGGCGTGTACACCGGGGAGCTGTTTTTT.

This clonotype was counted a few times. The chain couples TRBV3-1 to TRBJ1-1; the match to TRBD1 covers 8 bases. CDR1 is LGHDT and CDR2 is YNNKEL in the germline V gene (reference sequence). The V and J ends lost 3 bases and 0 bases, in that order; junction bases with no gene match: 9. The CDR3 totals 17 residues. CDR3 loop: CASSQTPGQVMNTEAFF. The CDR3 DNA sequence: TGTGCCAGCAGCCAGACTCCGGGACAGGTCATGAACACTGAAGCTTTCTTT.

The chain combines TRBV18 with TRBJ2-3, with a possible D match to TRBD2 (6 bases). The CDR3 loop spans 15 amino acids. Per the germline V gene, CDR1 is KGHSH and CDR2 is LQKENI. Trimming removed 6 bases from V and 4 bases from J, with 17 bases in between. The DNA for the CDR3 is TGTGCCAGCTCCGGAGGGAGTAGCGGCCCAGATACGCAGTATTTT. Encoded protein: CASSGGSSGPDTQYF.

In this sample, this clonotype turned up a few times. This CDR3 is CASSPGGQGLDTQYF. The CDR3 region has the DNA TGTGCCAGCAGCCCCGGGGGACAGGGATTGGATACGCAGTATTTT. This chain links TRBV9 with TRBJ2-3; 9 positions agree with TRBD1. V was pared by 4 bases and J by 6 bases, with 9 bases of the junction left unmatched. Germline loops: CDR1 SGDLS, CDR2 YYNGEE. This CDR3 is built from 15 residues.

Only a few counts were recorded for this clonotype. Sequence at one end of the junction differs from germline and may be a read error. This chain joins TRBV7-3 and TRBJ2-6, with TRBD1 as a possible D gene (5 bases). This CDR3 spans 14 amino acids. The V gene's germline CDR1 is SGHTA and CDR2 FQGTGA. In DNA, the CDR3 is TGTGCCACCAGCAGGGATTCTGGGGCCAACGTCCTGACTTTC. Residues: CATSRDSGANVLTF. Drawing the rest from reference TRBV7-3 and TRBJ2-6, the complete variable domain is GAGVSQTPSNKVTEKGKYVELRCDPISGHTALYWYRQSLGQGPEFLIYFQGTGAADDSGLPNDRFFAVRPEGSVSTLKIQRTERGDSAVYLCATSRDSGANVLTFGAGSRLTVL.

This clonotype was detected ten times or more. This sequence joins TRBV5-1 and TRBJ2-5, with TRBD2 identical over 7 bases. The CDR3 loop spans 12 amino acids. Germline CDR1 reads SGHRS; CDR2 reads YFSETQ. V gave up 3 bases and J gave up 5 bases; unmatched junction bases: 1. CDR3 in DNA: TGCGCCAGCAGCTATAGCGGGGAGACCCAGTACTTC. Protein: CASSYSGETQYF. Variable domain in full (rest from reference TRBV5-1 and TRBJ2-5): KAGVTQTPRYLIKTRGQQVTLSCSPISGHRSVSWYQQTPGQGLQFLFEYFSETQRNKGNFPGRFSGRQFSNSRSEMNVSTLELGDSALYLCASSYSGETQYFGPGTRLLVL.

The rearrangement uses TRBV10-3 and TRBJ2-3, with TRBD1 matching over 10 bases. J lost 0 bases, V lost 4 bases, and 4 bases had no gene match. Germline values: CDR1 ENHRY, CDR2 SYGVKD. This CDR3 is 16 amino acids long. CDR3 nucleotides: TGTGCCATCAGTGTGGGGACAGGGGCTAGCACAGATACGCAGTATTTT. Its translation: CAISVGTGASTDTQYF.

In its sample, this clonotype was seen a few times. The V call is TRBV4-2, the J call TRBJ1-6; D is unresolved. Trimming pared 1 base from V and 6 bases from J, leaving 19 bases between. CDR1 is LGHNA, CDR2 YNFKEQ, per germline. CDR3 length: 18 residues. The CDR3 loop reads CASSQAPDSGEANSPLHF. In nucleotides, the CDR3 is TGTGCCAGCAGCCAAGCCCCTGATTCGGGCGAGGCTAATTCACCCCTCCACTTT.

In this sample, this clonotype turned up a few times. The chain employs TRBV7-8 and TRBJ2-5, with D possibly called TRBD1 or TRBD2 (8 bases each). The germline V and J ends were trimmed by 3 bases and 4 bases, with 15 bases remaining between them. Germline assignment: CDR1 SGHVS and CDR2 FQNEAQ. The CDR3 extends over 15 amino acids. The CDR3 coding sequence is TGTGCCAGCAGCTTGCAGGGGGCGGGAGGAGAGACCCAGTACTTC. The encoded protein is CASSLQGAGGETQYF.

This clonotype turned up a few times. This chain uses TRBV5-1 with TRBJ2-1; tentative D call: TRBD2 (6 bases). The V end lost 4 bases, the J end lost 2 bases, and 10 bases lay between the germline ends. There are 14 residues in the CDR3. Germline V gene sequence: CDR1 SGHRS, CDR2 YFSETQ. CDR3 sequence reads: CASSETRAYNEQFF. CDR3 DNA: TGCGCCAGCAGCGAGACTAGGGCCTACAATGAGCAGTTCTTC. Full variable domain (outside the CDR3, taken from reference TRBV5-1 and TRBJ2-1): KAGVTQTPRYLIKTRGQQVTLSCSPISGHRSVSWYQQTPGQGLQFLFEYFSETQRNKGNFPGRFSGRQFSNSRSEMNVSTLELGDSALYLCASSETRAYNEQFFGPGTRLTVL.

The table lists this clonotype with a few counts. The chain has TRBV29-1 and TRBJ2-7; possible D gene TRBD1, 6 bases. The germline V gene encodes CDR1 SQVTM and CDR2 ANQGSEA. Between the trimmed V and J ends, which lost 3 bases and 3 bases, there was a span of 15 bases. The CDR3 runs 14 residues. The CDR3 sequence is CSVDLRGSGYEQYF. The DNA for the CDR3 is TGCAGCGTTGACCTGAGGGGGTCTGGCTACGAGCAGTACTTC.

This clonotype was seen more than once but under ten times. The chain links TRBV5-1 to TRBJ1-6; 8 bases agree with TRBD1. The length of the CDR3 is 15 residues. Per germline, CDR1 SGHRS and CDR2 YFSETQ. V lost 3 bases, J lost 8 bases, and 7 bases stayed unmatched. This chain's CDR3 is CASSSSQGDHSPLHF. The DNA for the CDR3 is TGCGCCAGCAGCTCCTCACAGGGGGACCATTCACCCCTCCACTTT. Combining the CDR3 with reference TRBV5-1 and TRBJ1-6 gives the whole variable domain KAGVTQTPRYLIKTRGQQVTLSCSPISGHRSVSWYQQTPGQGLQFLFEYFSETQRNKGNFPGRFSGRQFSNSRSEMNVSTLELGDSALYLCASSSSQGDHSPLHFGNGTRLTVT.

This clonotype turned up a few times. The chain has TRBV20-1 and TRBJ2-5, with 11 bases identical to TRBD2. The germline V gene encodes CDR1 DFQATT and CDR2 SNEGSKA (reference sequence). The CDR3 contains 13 residues. The ends lost 7 bases at V and 5 bases at J; junction bases unmatched: 6. CDR3 amino acids: CSVVAGGRETQYF. DNA of the CDR3: TGCAGTGTGGTAGCGGGGGGGCGGGAGACCCAGTACTTC.

J is TRBJ2-2 and V is TRBV11-2; 7 bases line up with TRBD2. Germline V lookup: CDR1 SGHAT, CDR2 FQNNGV. V lost 1 base to trimming and J lost 4 bases; unmatched junction nucleotides: 3. The CDR3 totals 15 residues. In DNA, the CDR3 is TGTGCCAGCAGCTTAGGACTAGCTAGCACCGGGGAGCTGTTTTTT. This sequence encodes CASSLGLASTGELFF. The full variable domain, with the rest looked up from reference TRBV11-2 and TRBJ2-2, is EAGVAQSPRYKIIEKRQSVAFWCNPISGHATLYWYQQILGQGPKLLIQFQNNGVVDDSQLPKDRFSAERLKGVDSTLKIQPAKLEDSAVYLCASSLGLASTGELFFGEGSRLTVL.

This clonotype has just a few counts. This chain links TRBV6-2 or TRBV6-3 with TRBJ1-3; D unclear. The length of the CDR3 is 16 residues. Trimming removed 4 bases from V and 1 base from J, with 14 bases in between. The V gene's germline CDR1 is MNHEY and CDR2 SVGEGT. In DNA form, the CDR3 reads TGTGCCAGCAGTTTCCGGTGGAGTAAGTCTGGAAACACCATATATTTT. Its translation is CASSFRWSKSGNTIYF.

The table lists this clonotype with many counts. The chain joins TRBV11-2 to TRBJ1-4; D possibly corresponds to TRBD1 (5 bases). Trimming removed 8 bases from V and 2 bases from J, with 6 bases in between. The germline V gene has CDR1 SGHAT and CDR2 FQNNGV. The CDR3 extends over 12 amino acids. The CDR3 nucleotides are TGTGCCAGCCGGGACACTAATGAAAAACTGTTTTTT. It encodes CASRDTNEKLFF.